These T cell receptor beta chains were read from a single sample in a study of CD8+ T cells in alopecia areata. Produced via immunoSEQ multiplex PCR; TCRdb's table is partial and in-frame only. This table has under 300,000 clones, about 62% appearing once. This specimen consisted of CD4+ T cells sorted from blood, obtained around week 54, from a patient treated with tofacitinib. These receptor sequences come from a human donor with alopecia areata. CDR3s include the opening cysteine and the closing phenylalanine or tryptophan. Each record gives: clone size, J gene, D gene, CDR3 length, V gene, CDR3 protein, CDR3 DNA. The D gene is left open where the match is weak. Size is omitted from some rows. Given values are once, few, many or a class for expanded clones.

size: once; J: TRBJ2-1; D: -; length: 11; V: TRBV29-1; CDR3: CSVEGGNEQFF; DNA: TGCAGCGTTGAAGGAGGCAATGAGCAGTTCTTC
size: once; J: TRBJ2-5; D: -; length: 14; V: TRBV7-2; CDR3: CASSPPGGGETQYF; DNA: TGTGCCAGCAGCCCCCCCGGGGGAGGAGAGACCCAGTACTTC
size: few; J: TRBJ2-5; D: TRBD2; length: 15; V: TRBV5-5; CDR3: CASSRTSGVQETQYF; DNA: TGTGCCAGCAGCCGGACTAGCGGTGTCCAAGAGACCCAGTACTTC
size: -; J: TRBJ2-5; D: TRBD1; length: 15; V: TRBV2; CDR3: CASKNPGQSQETQYF; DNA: TGTGCCAGTAAGAATCCGGGACAGAGCCAAGAGACCCAGTACTTC
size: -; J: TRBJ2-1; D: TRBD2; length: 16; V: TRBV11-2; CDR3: CASSPLLAGVYNEQFF; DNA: TGTGCCAGCAGCCCGCTACTAGCGGGGGTCTACAATGAGCAGTTCTTC
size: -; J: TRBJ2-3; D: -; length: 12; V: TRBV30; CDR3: CAWSVTAHTQYF; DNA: TGTGCCTGGAGTGTCACGGCGCATACGCAGTATTTT
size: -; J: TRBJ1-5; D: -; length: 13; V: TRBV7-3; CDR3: CASSFKAGQPQHF; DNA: TGTGCCAGCAGCTTCAAGGCTGGTCAGCCCCAGCATTTT
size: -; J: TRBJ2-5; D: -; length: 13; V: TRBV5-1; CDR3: CASSTTLQETQYF; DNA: TGCGCCAGCAGCACGACTCTCCAAGAGACCCAGTACTTC
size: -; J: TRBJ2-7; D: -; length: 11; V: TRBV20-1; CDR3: CSAVEHLLQYF; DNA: TGCAGTGCCGTGGAGCACCTGCTGCAGTACTTC
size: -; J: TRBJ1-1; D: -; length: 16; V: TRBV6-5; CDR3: CASSYALIRLNTEAFF; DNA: TGTGCCAGCAGTTATGCCCTCATCCGTTTGAACACTGAAGCTTTCTTT
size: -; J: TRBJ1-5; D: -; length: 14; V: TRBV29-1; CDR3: CSVAEGRQDQPQHF; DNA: TGCAGCGTTGCTGAGGGAAGGCAAGATCAGCCCCAGCATTTT
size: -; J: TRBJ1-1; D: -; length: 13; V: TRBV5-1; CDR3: CASSLTGNTEAFF; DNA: TGCGCCAGCAGCTTAACAGGGAACACTGAAGCTTTCTTT
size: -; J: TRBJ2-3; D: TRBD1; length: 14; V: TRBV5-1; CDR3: CASGGTGSTDTQYF; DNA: TGCGCCAGCGGCGGGACAGGGTCCACAGATACGCAGTATTTT
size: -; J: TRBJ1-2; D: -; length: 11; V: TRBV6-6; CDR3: CATTGNYGYTF; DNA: TGTGCCACCACAGGGAACTATGGCTACACCTTC
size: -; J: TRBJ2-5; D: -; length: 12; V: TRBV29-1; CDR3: CSVRTNTETQYF; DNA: TGCAGCGTTAGGACAAATACGGAGACCCAGTACTTC
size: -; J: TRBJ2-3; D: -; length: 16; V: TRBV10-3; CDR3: CAISEIGAFLTDTQYF; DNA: TGTGCCATCAGTGAGATAGGTGCTTTCCTCACAGATACGCAGTATTTT
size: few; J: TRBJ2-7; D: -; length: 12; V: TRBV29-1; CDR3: CSVESGSHEQYF; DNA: TGCAGCGTTGAATCAGGGTCCCACGAGCAGTACTTC
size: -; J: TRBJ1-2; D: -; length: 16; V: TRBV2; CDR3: CASSEEAPGQNYGYTF; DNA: TGTGCCAGCAGTGAAGAGGCCCCGGGACAAAACTATGGCTACACCTTC
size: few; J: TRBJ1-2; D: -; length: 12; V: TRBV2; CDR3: CATQDKPYGYTF; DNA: TGTGCCACCCAGGACAAACCCTATGGCTACACCTTC
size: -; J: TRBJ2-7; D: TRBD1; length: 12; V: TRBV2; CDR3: CASGAGGYEQYF; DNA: TGTGCCAGCGGGGCAGGGGGATACGAGCAGTACTTC
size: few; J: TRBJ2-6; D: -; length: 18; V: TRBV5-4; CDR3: CASSLAVGQGSGANVLTF; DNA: TGTGCCAGCAGCTTGGCGGTCGGGCAGGGCTCTGGGGCCAACGTCCTGACTTTC
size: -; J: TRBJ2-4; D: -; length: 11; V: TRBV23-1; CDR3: CARDLSSIQYF; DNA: TGCGCCAGAGACTTGAGCAGCATTCAGTACTTC
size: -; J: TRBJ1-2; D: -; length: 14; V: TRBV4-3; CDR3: CASSQESREGGYTF; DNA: TGCGCCAGCAGCCAAGAATCCAGGGAAGGAGGCTACACCTTC
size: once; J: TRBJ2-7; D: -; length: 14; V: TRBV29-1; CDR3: CSVNQGGASGEQYF; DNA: TGCAGCGTTAATCAGGGCGGAGCGAGTGGAGAGCAGTACTTC
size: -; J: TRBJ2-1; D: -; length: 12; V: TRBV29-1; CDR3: CSVEGDMGEQFF; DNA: TGCAGCGTTGAGGGGGATATGGGTGAGCAGTTCTTC
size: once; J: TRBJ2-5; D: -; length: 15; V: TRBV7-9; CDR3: CASSARKDGQETQYF; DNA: TGTGCCAGCAGCGCCCGAAAGGACGGCCAAGAGACCCAGTACTTC
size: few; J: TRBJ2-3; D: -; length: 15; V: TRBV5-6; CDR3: CASSPGQPNTDTQYF; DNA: TGTGCCAGCAGCCCTGGACAGCCGAACACAGATACGCAGTATTTT
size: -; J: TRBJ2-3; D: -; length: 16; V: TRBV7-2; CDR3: CASSFSGASSTDTQYF; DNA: TGTGCCAGCAGCTTCTCAGGAGCTTCTAGCACAGATACGCAGTATTTT
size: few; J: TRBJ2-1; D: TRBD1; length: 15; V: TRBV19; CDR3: CASSLPGQGDYEQFF; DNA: TGTGCCAGTAGTTTACCGGGACAGGGGGATTATGAGCAGTTCTTC
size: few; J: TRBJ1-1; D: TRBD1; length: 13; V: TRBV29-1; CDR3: CSVVGQGRTEAFF; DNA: TGCAGCGTTGTGGGACAGGGGAGGACTGAAGCTTTCTTT
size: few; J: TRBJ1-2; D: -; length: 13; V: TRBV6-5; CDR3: CASSYPGNYGYTF; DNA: TGTGCCAGCAGTTACCCAGGGAACTATGGCTACACCTTC
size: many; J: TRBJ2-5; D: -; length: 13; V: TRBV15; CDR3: CATSRVASETQYF; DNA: TGTGCCACCAGCAGAGTTGCCTCGGAGACCCAGTACTTC
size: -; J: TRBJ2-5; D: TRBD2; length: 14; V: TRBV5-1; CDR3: CASSSNSGEETQYF; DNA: TGCGCCAGCAGCTCTAATAGCGGGGAAGAGACCCAGTACTTC
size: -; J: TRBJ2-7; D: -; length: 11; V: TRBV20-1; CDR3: CSATRGYEQYF; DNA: TGCAGTGCTACCCGAGGCTACGAGCAGTACTTC
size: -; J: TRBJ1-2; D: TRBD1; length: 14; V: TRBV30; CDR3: CAWRSQGAPYGYTF; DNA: TGTGCCTGGAGGTCACAGGGGGCGCCCTATGGCTACACCTTC
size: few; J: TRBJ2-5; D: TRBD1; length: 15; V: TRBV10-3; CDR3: CAIRTDRGFQETQYF; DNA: TGTGCCATCAGAACGGACAGGGGCTTCCAAGAGACCCAGTACTTC
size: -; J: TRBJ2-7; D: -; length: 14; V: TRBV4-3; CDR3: CASSQSRGSYEQYF; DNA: TGCGCCAGCAGCCAAAGTAGGGGTTCCTACGAGCAGTACTTC
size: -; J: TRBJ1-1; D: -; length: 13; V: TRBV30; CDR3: CAWSVGQNTEAFF; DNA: TGTGCCTGGAGTGTAGGGCAGAACACTGAAGCTTTCTTT
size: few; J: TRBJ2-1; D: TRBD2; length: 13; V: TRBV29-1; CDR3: CSVMGLGYNEQFF; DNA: TGCAGCGTTATGGGACTAGGCTACAATGAGCAGTTCTTC
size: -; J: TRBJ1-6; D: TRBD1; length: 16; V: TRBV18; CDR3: CASSPLPGQSNSPLHF; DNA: TGTGCCAGCTCACCATTGCCGGGACAGTCTAATTCACCCCTCCACTTT
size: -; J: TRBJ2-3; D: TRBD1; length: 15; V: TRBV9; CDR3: CASSPWTGGEDTQYF; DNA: TGTGCCAGCAGCCCTTGGACAGGGGGGGAAGATACGCAGTATTTT
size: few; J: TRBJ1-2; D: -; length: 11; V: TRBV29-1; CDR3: CSVELGGGYTF; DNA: TGCAGCGTTGAACTTGGCGGTGGCTACACCTTC
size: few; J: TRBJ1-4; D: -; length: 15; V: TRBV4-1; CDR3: CASRRPGRSYRKLFF; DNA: TGCGCCAGCAGGCGGCCGGGACGGAGTTATCGAAAACTGTTTTTT
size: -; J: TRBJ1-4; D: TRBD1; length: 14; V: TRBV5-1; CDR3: CASSLQGANEKLFF; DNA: TGCGCCAGCAGCTTGCAGGGGGCTAATGAAAAACTGTTTTTT
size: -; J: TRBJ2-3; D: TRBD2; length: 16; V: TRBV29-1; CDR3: CSVEGLAGGSTDTQYF; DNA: TGCAGCGTTGAGGGACTAGCGGGGGGTTCCACAGATACGCAGTATTTT